What follows are 15 T cell receptor beta chains derived from one specimen sequenced in a study of T cells in Graves' hyperthyroidism and ophthalmopathy. What was amplified from RNA transcripts were TCR beta CDR3 regions. First-round RT-PCR of the TCR CDR3 relied on the HTBI primer set. MiXCR was run by TCRdb on the multiplex PCR reads, yielding one entry per CDR3 protein. Of more than 500,000 distinct CDR3 sequences listed, about 45% are singletons. Sequenced: peripheral blood or thyroid tissue (not recorded which). The receptors shown here come from an adult woman with Graves' disease, either hyperthyroidism or ophthalmopathy (not recorded which).

V usage is TRBV6-5 and J usage is TRBJ2-7, with TRBD1 as a possible D gene (6 bases). Trimming pared 5 bases from V and 2 bases from J, leaving 19 bases between. Germline CDR1 is MNHEY and CDR2 is SVGAGI. CDR3 length equals 16 residues. The CDR3 loop reads CASSTPNFGQTYEQYF. The CDR3 DNA sequence: TGTGCCAGCAGTACTCCGAACTTTGGACAGACCTACGAGCAGTACTTC.

The genes are TRBV7-2 and TRBJ2-7; TRBD2 agrees at 12 bases. This CDR3 has 18 amino acids. Germline-derived CDR1 and CDR2 are SGHTA and FQGNSA. Trimming removed 1 base from V and 2 bases from J; junction bases left unmatched: 9. The CDR3 DNA is TGTGCCAGCAGCTTAGGGGCTAGCGGGAGGGCCGGTGCCTACGAGCAGTACTTC. Protein product: CASSLGASGRAGAYEQYF.

This clonotype has a count of ten or more. CDR3 nucleotide sequence: TGTGCCAGCAGTCTAAGAAGATCGGACAGGGGAGCGATAAATCAGCCCCAGCATTTT. It specifies CASSLRRSDRGAINQPQHF. The chain links TRBV2 to TRBJ1-5; 9 bases are a match to TRBD1. Germline V lookup: CDR1 SNHLY, CDR2 FYNNEI. Germline trimming cut 5 bases from V and 4 bases from J; bases unmatched to any gene: 18. The CDR3 sequence is 19 residues long.

With regard to this clonotype: Mismatch with germline at one junction end may stem from a read error. The rearrangement uses TRBV20-1 and TRBJ2-2; tentatively, D is TRBD1 or TRBD2 (5 bases each). The CDR3 sequence is 13 residues long. The germline V gene has CDR1 DFQATT and CDR2 SNEGSKA (reference sequence). This chain's CDR3 is CSASGANTGELYF. The CDR3 nucleotides read TGCAGTGCTAGTGGGGCGAACACCGGGGAGCTGTACTTC.

This chain uses TRBV19 with TRBJ2-1; TRBD1 aligns across 10 bases. Per germline, CDR1 LNHDA and CDR2 SQIVND (reference sequence). CDR3 length: 15 residues. V dropped 9 bases and J dropped 9; count of bases not matched to a gene: 14. The CDR3 coding sequence is TGTGCCAGGACGACAGGGGGCTTTATGAACACTGAGCAGTTCTTC. It translates to CARTTGGFMNTEQFF.

The V call is TRBV7-2, the J call TRBJ2-6; D gene unclear. Germline CDR1 SGHTA, CDR2 FQGNSA. V dropped 5 bases and J dropped 4 bases, with 6 bases sitting between them. The CDR3 runs to 13 residues. The CDR3 region has the DNA TGTGCCAGCAGCGCGACAGGGGCCAACGTCCTGACTTTC. Translation: CASSATGANVLTF. Using reference TRBV7-2 and TRBJ2-6 for the parts outside the CDR3, the full variable domain is GAGVSQSPSNKVTEKGKDVELRCDPISGHTALYWYRQSLGQGLEFLIYFQGNSAPDKSGLPSDRFSAERTGGSVSTLTIQRTQQEDSAVYLCASSATGANVLTFGAGSRLTVL.

At least ten counts were recorded for this clonotype. V usage is TRBV5-1 and J usage is TRBJ1-1, with D maybe TRBD1 (6 bases). V lost 3 bases and J lost 10, with 19 bases in between. Per the germline V gene, CDR1 is SGHRS and CDR2 is YFSETQ. The CDR3 covers 14 residues. CDR3: CASSSGQSGAGAFF. CDR3 coding DNA: TGCGCCAGCAGCTCAGGACAGTCAGGCGCCGGAGCTTTCTTT.

This sequence joins TRBV19 and TRBJ2-6; D gene unclear. V was shortened by 6 bases and J by 13 bases, with 7 bases between the two germline ends. The CDR3 is 10 amino acids. Germline V CDR1 and CDR2: LNHDA, SQIVND (reference sequence). DNA for the CDR3: TGTGCCAGTAGGTCACAGGTCCTGACTTTC. It yields the protein CASRSQVLTF.

This clonotype was counted at least ten times. The rearrangement links TRBV5-1 to TRBJ2-7, with unresolved D. CDR3 size: 13 residues. The V end was cut by 0 bases, the J end by 4 bases, with 8 bases between. The germline V gene encodes CDR1 SGHRS and CDR2 YFSETQ. CDR3 amino acids: CASSLGRLYEQYF. CDR3 coding DNA: TGCGCCAGCAGCTTGGGACGGCTTTACGAGCAGTACTTC.

This clonotype was counted many times. The V gene is TRBV10-3, the J gene TRBJ1-2, with D maybe TRBD1 (6 bases). CDR3 length: 14 residues. Germline CDR1 is ENHRY and CDR2 is SYGVKD. With 6 bases removed from V and 7 bases from J, the gap between germline ends came to 18 bases. In nucleotides, the CDR3 is TGTGCCATCAGCGGGGCCGGGGGGCAGAGTGGCTACACCTTC. Protein product: CAISGAGGQSGYTF.

This rearrangement joins TRBV7-6 to TRBJ2-7; D gene uncertain. Trimming removed 5 bases from V and 2 bases from J, with 13 bases in between. Germline loops: CDR1 SGHVS, CDR2 FNYEAQ. The CDR3 runs 14 residues. CDR3 protein: CASSDTSNAYEQYF. In DNA, the CDR3 is TGTGCCAGCAGCGACACTTCTAACGCCTACGAGCAGTACTTC. Full variable domain (remainder filled in from reference TRBV7-6 and TRBJ2-7): GAGVSQSPRYKVTKRGQDVALRCDPISGHVSLYWYRQALGQGPEFLTYFNYEAQQDKSGLPNDRFSAERPEGSISTLTIQRTEQRDSAMYRCASSDTSNAYEQYFGPGTRLTVT.

V is TRBV15 and J is TRBJ1-5, with D hard to call. Germline lookup yields CDR1 LNHNV and CDR2 YYDKDF (reference sequence). V was cut by 0 bases and J by 5 bases, with 11 bases left in between. The CDR3 totals 15 residues. The chain's CDR3 is CATSRETGNYQPQHF. Here the CDR3 DNA reads TGTGCCACCAGCAGAGAAACGGGAAACTATCAGCCCCAGCATTTT.

The V gene is TRBV20-1, the J gene TRBJ1-3; 7 bases align to TRBD1. The CDR3 sequence is 12 residues long. V gave up 7 bases and J gave up 3 bases; unmatched junction bases: 3. The germline CDR1 and CDR2 sequences are DFQATT and SNEGSKA (reference sequence). The CDR3 here is CSGRQGGNTIYF. In nucleotides, the CDR3 is TGCAGTGGGAGACAGGGTGGAAACACCATATATTTT.

This sequence joins TRBV5-1 and TRBJ2-6, with 7 nucleotides matching TRBD2. Germline V gene sequence: CDR1 SGHRS, CDR2 YFSETQ. The ends lost 4 bases at V and 10 bases at J; junction bases unmatched: 5. The CDR3 spans 13 residues. The CDR3 DNA reads TGCGCCAGCAGCGAGGGAGGGGTGAACGTCCTGACTTTC. It translates to CASSEGGVNVLTF.

In its sample, this clonotype was seen a few times. V gene TRBV7-3 combines with J gene TRBJ1-6; no definite D call. CDR1 is SGHTA, CDR2 FQGTGA, per germline. V gave up 5 bases and J gave up 6 bases, with 14 bases separating them. The CDR3 totals 15 residues. For the CDR3, the DNA is TGTGCCAGCAGCACATCGGGAACGAGTAATTCACCCCTCCACTTT. Amino acids: CASSTSGTSNSPLHF.